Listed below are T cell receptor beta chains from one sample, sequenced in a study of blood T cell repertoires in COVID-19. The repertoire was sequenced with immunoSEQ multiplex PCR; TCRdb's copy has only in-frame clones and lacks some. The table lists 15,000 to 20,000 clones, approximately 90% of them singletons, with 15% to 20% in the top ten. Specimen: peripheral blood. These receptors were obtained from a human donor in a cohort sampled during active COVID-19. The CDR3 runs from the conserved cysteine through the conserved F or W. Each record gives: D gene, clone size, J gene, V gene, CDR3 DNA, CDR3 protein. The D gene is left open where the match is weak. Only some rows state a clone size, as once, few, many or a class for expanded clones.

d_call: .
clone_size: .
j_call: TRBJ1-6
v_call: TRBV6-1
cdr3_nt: TGTGCCAGCAGTGAAAGGGGCCTTCCTATTGGGAATTCACCCCTCCACTTT
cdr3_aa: CASSERGLPIGNSPLHF

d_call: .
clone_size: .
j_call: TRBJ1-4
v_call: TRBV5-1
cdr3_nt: TGCGCCAGCAGCTTGGCCCGGCAGGGGTTGAGAACTAATGAAAAACTGTTTTTT
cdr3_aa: CASSLARQGLRTNEKLFF

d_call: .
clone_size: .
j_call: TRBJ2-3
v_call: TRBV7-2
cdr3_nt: TGTGCCAGCAGCTCCACAGGGCTTGTCACAGATACGCAGTATTTT
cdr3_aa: CASSSTGLVTDTQYF

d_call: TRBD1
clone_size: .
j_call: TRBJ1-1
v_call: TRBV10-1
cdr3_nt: TGCGCCAGCAGTTTTCGGACAGGGACTGAAGCTTTCTTT
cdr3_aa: CASSFRTGTEAFF

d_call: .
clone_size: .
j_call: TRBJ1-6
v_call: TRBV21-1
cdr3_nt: TGTGCCAGCAGCAAAGAGTCTTGGCAGTATAATTCACCCCTCCACTTT
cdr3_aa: CASSKESWQYNSPLHF

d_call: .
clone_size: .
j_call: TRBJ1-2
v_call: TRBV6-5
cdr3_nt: TGTGCCAGCAGCCGCCACCGGGACTATGGCTACACCTTC
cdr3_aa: CASSRHRDYGYTF

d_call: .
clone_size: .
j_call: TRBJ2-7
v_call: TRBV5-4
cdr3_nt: TGTGCCAGCAGCCCGCGTAGAGTGGGAGAGGGTAACGAGCAGTACTTC
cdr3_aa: CASSPRRVGEGNEQYF

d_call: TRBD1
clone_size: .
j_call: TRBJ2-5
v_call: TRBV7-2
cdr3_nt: TGTGCCAGCAGCTTCACCGGACAGGTTTTTTCGGAGACCCAGTACTTC
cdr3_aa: CASSFTGQVFSETQYF

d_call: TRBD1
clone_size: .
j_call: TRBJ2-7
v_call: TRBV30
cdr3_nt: TGTGCCTGGAGTGGGGACAGGTACAACGAGCAGTACTTC
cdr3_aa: CAWSGDRYNEQYF

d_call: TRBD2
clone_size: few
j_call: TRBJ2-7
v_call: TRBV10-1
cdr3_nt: TGCGCCAGCAGTGACCCAGCGGGAGGGACCTACGAGCAGTACTTC
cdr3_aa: CASSDPAGGTYEQYF

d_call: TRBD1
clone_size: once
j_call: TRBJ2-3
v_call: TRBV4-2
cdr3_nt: TGTGCCAGCAGCCAACCCGGACAGGGGGCAGATACGCAGTATTTT
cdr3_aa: CASSQPGQGADTQYF

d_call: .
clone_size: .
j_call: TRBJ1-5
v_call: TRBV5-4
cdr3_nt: TGTGCCAGCCCCCTCCCCAGGGAACCCAATCAGCCCCAGCATTTT
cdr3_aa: CASPLPREPNQPQHF

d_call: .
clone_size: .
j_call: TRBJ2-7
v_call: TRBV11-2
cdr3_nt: TGTGCCAGCAGCTCCGACAGAGACTACGAGCAGTACTTC
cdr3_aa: CASSSDRDYEQYF

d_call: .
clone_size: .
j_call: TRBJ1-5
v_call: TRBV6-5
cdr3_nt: TGTGCCAGCAGTTACGAGGCCAATCAGCCCCAGCATTTT
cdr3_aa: CASSYEANQPQHF

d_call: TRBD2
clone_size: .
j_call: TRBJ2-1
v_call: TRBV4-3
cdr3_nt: TGCGCCAGCAGCCAAGCTAGCGGGCCCGAGCAGTTCTTC
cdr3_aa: CASSQASGPEQFF

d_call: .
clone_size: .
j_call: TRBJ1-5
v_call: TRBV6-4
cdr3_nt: TGTGCCAGCAGCGAGACACAGACAAATCAGCCCCAGCATTTT
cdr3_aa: CASSETQTNQPQHF

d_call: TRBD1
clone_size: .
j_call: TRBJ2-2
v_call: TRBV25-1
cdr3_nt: TGTGCCAGCAGTGGGTGGGGACAGGGGAACACCGGGGAGCTGTTTTTT
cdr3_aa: CASSGWGQGNTGELFF

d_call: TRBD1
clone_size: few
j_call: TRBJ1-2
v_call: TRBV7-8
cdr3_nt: TGTGCCAGCACCGGGACAGCAGGAGGTGGCTACACCTTC
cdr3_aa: CASTGTAGGGYTF

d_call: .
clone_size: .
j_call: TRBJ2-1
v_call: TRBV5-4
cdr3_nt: TGTGCCAGCAGCCCCGAGTCGGTCCTTTCCTACAATGAGCAGTTCTTC
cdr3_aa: CASSPESVLSYNEQFF

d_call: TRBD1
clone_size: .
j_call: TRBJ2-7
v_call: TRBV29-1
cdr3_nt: TGCAGCGTTGGTGGGACAGGGAGCGATCTGGGCTCCTACGAGCAGTACTTC
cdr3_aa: CSVGGTGSDLGSYEQYF

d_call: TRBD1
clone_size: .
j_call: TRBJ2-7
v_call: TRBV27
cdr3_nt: TGTGCCAGCAGTTTACGACAGGGGCGGGAGCAGTACTTC
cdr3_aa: CASSLRQGREQYF

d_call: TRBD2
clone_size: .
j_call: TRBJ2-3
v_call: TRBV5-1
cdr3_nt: TGCGCCAGCAGCATCCATTTAGCGGGAGGTAGCACAGATACGCAGTATTTT
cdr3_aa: CASSIHLAGGSTDTQYF

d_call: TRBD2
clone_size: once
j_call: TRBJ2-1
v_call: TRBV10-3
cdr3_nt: TGTGCCATCAGTCGGCCGGGGGGCTCCTACAATGAGCAGTTCTTC
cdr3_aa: CAISRPGGSYNEQFF

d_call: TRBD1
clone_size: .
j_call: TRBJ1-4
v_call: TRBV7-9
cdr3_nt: TGTGCCAGCAGCGCGTTCGGGACAGGGAGGGTGGCAACTAATGAAAAACTGTTTTTT
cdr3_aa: CASSAFGTGRVATNEKLFF

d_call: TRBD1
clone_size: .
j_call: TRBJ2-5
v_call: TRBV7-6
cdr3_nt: TGTGCCAGCAGCGAAACAGGGGGCGGGGAAGAGACCCAGTACTTC
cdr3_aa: CASSETGGGEETQYF

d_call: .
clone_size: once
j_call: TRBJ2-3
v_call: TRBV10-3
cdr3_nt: TGTGCCATCAACCGTGGCGGGCAAAGCACAGATACGCAGTATTTT
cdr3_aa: CAINRGGQSTDTQYF

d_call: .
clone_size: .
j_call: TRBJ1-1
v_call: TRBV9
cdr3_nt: TGTGCCAGCAGCTTCACAGGATTTGGCACTGAAGCTTTCTTT
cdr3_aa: CASSFTGFGTEAFF

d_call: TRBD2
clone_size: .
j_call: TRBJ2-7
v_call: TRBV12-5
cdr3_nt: TGTGCTAGTGGTTTACTAGCGGCAAAGCGGCAGTACTTC
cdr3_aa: CASGLLAAKRQYF

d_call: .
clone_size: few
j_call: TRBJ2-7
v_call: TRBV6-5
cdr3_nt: TGTGCCAGCTGTAATCCCCCCTACGAGCAGTACTTC
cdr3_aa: CASCNPPYEQYF

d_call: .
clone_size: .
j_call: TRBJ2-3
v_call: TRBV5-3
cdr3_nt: TGTGCCAGAAGCTTGGGTTACACAGATACGCAGTATTTT
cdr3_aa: CARSLGYTDTQYF

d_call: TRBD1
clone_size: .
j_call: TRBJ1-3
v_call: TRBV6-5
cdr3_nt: TGTGCCAGCAGACATGGACAGGGAAAAAACACCATATATTTT
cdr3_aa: CASRHGQGKNTIYF

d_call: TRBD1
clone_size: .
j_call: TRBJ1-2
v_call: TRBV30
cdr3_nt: TGTGCCTGGGCGAGACAGGGGAACTATGGCTACACCTTC
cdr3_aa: CAWARQGNYGYTF

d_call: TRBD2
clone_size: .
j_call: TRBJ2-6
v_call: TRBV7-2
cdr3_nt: TGTGCCAGCAGCTGGACTAGCGGGAGAGGATCTGGGGCCAACGTCCTGACTTTC
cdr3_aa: CASSWTSGRGSGANVLTF

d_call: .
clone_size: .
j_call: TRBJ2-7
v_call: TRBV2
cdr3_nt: TGTGCCGGCTCACTCGGCGGGTCCCGCTACGAGCAGTACTTC
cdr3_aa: CAGSLGGSRYEQYF

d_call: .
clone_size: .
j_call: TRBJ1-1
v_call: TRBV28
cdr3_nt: TGTGCCAGCAGTTTTAGACAGGCCTTTGAAGCTTTCTTT
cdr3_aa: CASSFRQAFEAFF

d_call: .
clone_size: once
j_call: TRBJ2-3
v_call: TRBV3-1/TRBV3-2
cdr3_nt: TGTGCCAGCAGCCAAGGAGGTGGGGGCGGAGATACGCAGTATTTT
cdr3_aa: CASSQGGGGGDTQYF

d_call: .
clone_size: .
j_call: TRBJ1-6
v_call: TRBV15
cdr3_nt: TGTGCCACCAGCAAAGGGGGGGAGAATTCACCCCTCCACTTT
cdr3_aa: CATSKGGENSPLHF

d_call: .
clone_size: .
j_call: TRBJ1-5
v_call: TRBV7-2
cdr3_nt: TGTGCCAGCAGCTTATCGCCGACAGACTCCCAGCATTTT
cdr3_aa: CASSLSPTDSQHF

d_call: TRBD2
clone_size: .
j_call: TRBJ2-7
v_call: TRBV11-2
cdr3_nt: TGTGCCAGCAGCCTCGGACTAGCGGGGCTCTACGAGCAGTACTTC
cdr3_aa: CASSLGLAGLYEQYF

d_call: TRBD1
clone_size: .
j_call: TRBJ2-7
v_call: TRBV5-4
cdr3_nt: TGTGCCAGCAGAGAAGGCTGGGACAGCTCCTACGAGCAGTACTTC
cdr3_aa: CASREGWDSSYEQYF

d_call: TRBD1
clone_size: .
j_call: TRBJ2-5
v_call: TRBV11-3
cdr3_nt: TGTGCCAGCAGCCCGGGACAGGGAGGGGAGACCCAGTACTTC
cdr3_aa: CASSPGQGGETQYF

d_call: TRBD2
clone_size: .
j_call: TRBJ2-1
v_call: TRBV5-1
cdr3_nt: TGCGCCAGCAGCTTGGAGGGACTAGCGGGCTCCAATGAGCAGTTCTTC
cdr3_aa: CASSLEGLAGSNEQFF

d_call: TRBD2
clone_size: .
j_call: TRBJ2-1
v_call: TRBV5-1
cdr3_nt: TGCGCCAGCAGCTTTATTAGCGGGAGGAGTGGTTACAATGAGCAGTTCTTC
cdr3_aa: CASSFISGRSGYNEQFF

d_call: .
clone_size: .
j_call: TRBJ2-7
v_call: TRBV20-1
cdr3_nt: TGCAGTGCTAGTGGGGCGAACATATTCCCCTCCTACGAGCAGTACTTC
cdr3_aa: CSASGANIFPSYEQYF

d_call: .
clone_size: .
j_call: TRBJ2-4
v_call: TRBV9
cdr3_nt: TGTGCCAGCAGCCCCAGTGGGGGCTCGGCCAAAAACATTCAGTACTTC
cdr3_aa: CASSPSGGSAKNIQYF

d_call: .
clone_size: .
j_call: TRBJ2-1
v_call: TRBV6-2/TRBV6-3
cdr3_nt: TGTGCCAGCAGCGAGAACAGGGGACTAGGGGGGCAGGAGCAGTTCTTC
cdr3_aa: CASSENRGLGGQEQFF

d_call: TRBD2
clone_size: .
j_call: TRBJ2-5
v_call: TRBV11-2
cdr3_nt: TGTGCCAGCAGTTTAGGACCCCTGGGTGCACATCTAAGCGGGGAAAAACAAGAGACCCAGTACTTC
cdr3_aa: CASSLGPLGAHLSGEKQETQYF

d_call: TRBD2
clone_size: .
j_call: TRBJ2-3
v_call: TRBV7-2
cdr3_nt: TGTGCCAGCAGCCTATGGGGAGGGCTTTTAGATAGCACAGATACGCAGTATTTT
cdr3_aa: CASSLWGGLLDSTDTQYF

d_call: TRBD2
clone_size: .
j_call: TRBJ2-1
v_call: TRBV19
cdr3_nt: TGTGCCAGTAGTATAGGATTAGCGGGAGGGTCGGATGAGCAGTTCTTC
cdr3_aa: CASSIGLAGGSDEQFF

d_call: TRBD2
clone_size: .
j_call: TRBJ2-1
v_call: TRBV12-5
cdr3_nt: TGTGCTAGTGGTTTGGCCAGTTACGGGGGGGGTAATGAGCAGTTCTTC
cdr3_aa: CASGLASYGGGNEQFF

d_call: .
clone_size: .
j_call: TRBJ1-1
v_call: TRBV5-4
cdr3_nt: TGTGCCAGCAGCCCCGCGGGTCGGTGGAACACTGAAGCTTTCTTT
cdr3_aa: CASSPAGRWNTEAFF

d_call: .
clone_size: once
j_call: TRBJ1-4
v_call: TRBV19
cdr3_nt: TGTGCCAGTAGTATCTCGGGGAAAAAACTGTTTTTT
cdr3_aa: CASSISGKKLFF